The present entry profiles one T cell receptor beta chain with its context. Its antigen is unknown. These data belong to a study of T cells after yellow fever vaccination. For TCR, cDNA came from 5'RACE template switching, which added a universal primer site and UMIs. MiXCR, run by TCRdb on the 5' RACE reads, gives a single entry per CDR3 protein. The table records 300,000 to 400,000 distinct CDR3 sequences, approximately 12% of them present only once. V lost 3 bases and J 3 bases, leaving 11 bases between the germline ends. The CDR3 runs to 15 residues. Germline V gene lookup returns CDR1 LGHNA and CDR2 YNFKEQ. Study-level points and caveats: Detected again after the booster were most primary-vaccination clones, at 95% to 96% CD4 and approximately 87% CD8. It was a small share of clonotypes that appeared in both CD4 and CD8 compartments.

The rearrangement uses TRBV4-2 and TRBJ1-4; D possibly corresponds to TRBD1 (6 bases). The clonotype comes from a man aged 18 to 35 who received the YFV17D yellow fever vaccine. The sequenced sample was CD4+ T cells sorted from PBMCs, obtained 15 days after the yellow fever booster vaccination. Written as DNA, the CDR3 is TGTGCCAGCAGCCACATAGCAGGGGCTAATGAAAAACTGTTTTTT. Protein product: CASSHIAGANEKLFF.